This T cell receptor beta chain originates from a study of cytomegalovirus exposure and HLA in healthy donors. The study, taken as a whole, reports: Most TCRs appeared rarely, but some public TCRs recurred in many donors. In a later analysis, parvovirus B19, influenza, CMV and Epstein-Barr virus appeared linked to several top co-occurrence clusters. In a later analysis, TCR beta V- and J-gene trimming was associated with a missense DCLRE1C variant.

Concerning this clone itself: Its antigen remains unidentified.

Germline trimming cut 6 bases from V and 9 bases from J; bases unmatched to any gene: 12. CDR1 and CDR2 from the germline V gene are LNHDA and SQIVND (reference sequence). The CDR3 totals 15 residues. In the PCR, 60 Vbeta and 13 Jbeta primers were used. TCRdb keeps only in-frame clones here, not all; method: immunoSEQ multiplex PCR. The sample consists of 85,000 to 100,000 clones, approximately 81% of them appearing once. The rearrangement joins TRBV19 to TRBJ2-1; TRBD1 matches at 9 bases. Input material: PBMCs. The receptor was isolated from a male donor in good health and CMV-seropositive. The CDR3 region is CASSLPGQGGGEQFF. The CDR3 nucleotides are TGTGCCAGTAGCCTTCCGGGACAGGGAGGAGGTGAGCAGTTCTTC.